A single TCR beta chain is shown here with its context. This clonotype has ten or more counts. Its target antigen remains unknown. Base qualities were left out, and no much larger clone turns up one base away. The method behind the library was 5' RACE. The instrument given in TCRdb is Illumina MiSeq. TCRdb reanalyzed the raw reads on its own, using fastp at Q25 for trimming and MiXCR for clone calling, and kept in-frame beta chains. Each record represents a unique CDR3 protein, reported with the most common genes and DNA among its rows. The sample yields 60,000 to 70,000 distinct CDR3 sequences; 15% to 20% were counted once. About 4.4% of the sample comes from the top ten. The germline V gene yields SGHVS for CDR1 and FNYEAQ for CDR2. The CDR3, cysteine through phenylalanine, is 17 amino acids long. The entry retains the CDR3 DNA only, 51 bases that are in frame from base 1. The junction shows trimming of 5 bases on V and 0 bases on J, plus 16 bases between the germline ends.

The data are from a study of T cells of healthy individuals (dated by TCRdb to 2017 to 2018). The sequence came from a human donor in good health. This receptor chain uses TRBV7-6 and TRBJ2-2, with the D gene not confidently named. For the CDR3, the sequence is CASSPMTGTANTGELFF. The bases read TGTGCCAGCAGCCCCATGACTGGCACCGCGAACACCGGGGAGCTGTTTTTT.